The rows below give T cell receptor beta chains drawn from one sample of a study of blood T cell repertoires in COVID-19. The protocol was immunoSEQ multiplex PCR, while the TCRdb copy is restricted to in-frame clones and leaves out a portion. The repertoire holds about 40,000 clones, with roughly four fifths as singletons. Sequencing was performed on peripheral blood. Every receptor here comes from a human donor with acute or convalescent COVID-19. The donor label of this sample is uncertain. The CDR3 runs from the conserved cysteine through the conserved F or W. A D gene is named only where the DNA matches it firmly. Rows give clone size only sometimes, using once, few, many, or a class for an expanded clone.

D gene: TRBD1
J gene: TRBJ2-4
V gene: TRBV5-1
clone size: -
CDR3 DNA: TGCGCCAGCAGCGGACAGGGTGCGTCAGCCAAAAACATTCAGTACTTC
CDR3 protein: CASSGQGASAKNIQYF

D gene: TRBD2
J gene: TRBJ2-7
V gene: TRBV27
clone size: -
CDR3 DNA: TGTGCCAGTAACTCCGAGGGACTAGCGGGAGTCGGCGAGCAGTACTTC
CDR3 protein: CASNSEGLAGVGEQYF

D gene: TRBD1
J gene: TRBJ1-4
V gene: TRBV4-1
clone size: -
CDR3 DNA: TGCGCCAGCAGCCGGTCCGGGACAGGGGTTGAAAAACTGTTTTTT
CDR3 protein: CASSRSGTGVEKLFF

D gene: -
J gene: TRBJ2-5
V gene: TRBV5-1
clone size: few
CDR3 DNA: TGCGCCAGCAGCGCGGGGGCCCCAGAGACCCAGTACTTC
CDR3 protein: CASSAGAPETQYF

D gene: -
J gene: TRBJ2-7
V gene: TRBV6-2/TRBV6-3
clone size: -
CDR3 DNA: TGTGCCAGCAGTTACCTAACGGGGGACGCCTACGAGCAGTACTTC
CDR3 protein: CASSYLTGDAYEQYF

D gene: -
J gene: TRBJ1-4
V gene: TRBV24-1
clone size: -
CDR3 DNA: TGTGCCACCAGTGACGCACAGGGACCTAATGAAAAACTGTTTTTT
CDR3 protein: CATSDAQGPNEKLFF

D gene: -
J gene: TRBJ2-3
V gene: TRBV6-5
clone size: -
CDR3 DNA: TGTGCCAGCACCTCAAAGGGGACAGATACGCAGTATTTT
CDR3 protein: CASTSKGTDTQYF

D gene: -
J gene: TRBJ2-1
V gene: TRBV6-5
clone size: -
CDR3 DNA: TGTGCCAGCAGACGCCGGGACAACGAAGACAATGAGCAGTTCTTC
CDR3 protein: CASRRRDNEDNEQFF

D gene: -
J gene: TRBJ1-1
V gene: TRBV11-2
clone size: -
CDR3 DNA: TGTGCCAGCAGACGAGGACAGTTGAACACTGAAGCTTTCTTT
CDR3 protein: CASRRGQLNTEAFF

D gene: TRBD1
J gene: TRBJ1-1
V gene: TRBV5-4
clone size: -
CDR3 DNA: TGTGCCAGCAGCAGATCTACAGGGGTGAACACTGAAGCTTTCTTT
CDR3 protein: CASSRSTGVNTEAFF

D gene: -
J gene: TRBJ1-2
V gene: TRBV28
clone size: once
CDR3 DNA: TGTGCCAGCAGTGTAGCAGATGGCTACACCTTC
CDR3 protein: CASSVADGYTF

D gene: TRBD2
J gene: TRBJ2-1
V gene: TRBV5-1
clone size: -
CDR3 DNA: TGCGCCAGCAGTATGGTCAGCGGGAGATACAATGAGCAGTTCTTC
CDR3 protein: CASSMVSGRYNEQFF

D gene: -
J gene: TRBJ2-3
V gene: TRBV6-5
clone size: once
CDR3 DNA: TGTGCCAGCAGTTACCCCTCGACGGGTTTGGATACGCAGTATTTT
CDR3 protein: CASSYPSTGLDTQYF

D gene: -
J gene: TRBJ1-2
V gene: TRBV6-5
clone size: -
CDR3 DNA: TGTGCCAGCAAACAAAGTGGTTCCTATGGCTACACCTTC
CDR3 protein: CASKQSGSYGYTF

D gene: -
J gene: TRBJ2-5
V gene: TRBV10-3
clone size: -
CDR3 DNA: TGTGCCATCAGTGTTTTGAAGGACAGCCAAGAGACCCAGTACTTC
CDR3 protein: CAISVLKDSQETQYF

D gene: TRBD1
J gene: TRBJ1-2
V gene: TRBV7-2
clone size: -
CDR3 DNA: TGTGCCAGCAGCCTTCGTTTAGGGGGCGACTATGGCTACACCTTC
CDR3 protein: CASSLRLGGDYGYTF

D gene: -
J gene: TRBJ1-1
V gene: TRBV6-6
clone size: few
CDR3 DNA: TGTGCCAGCAGTTATCAGGGAAGAACCGCTGAAGCTTTCTTT
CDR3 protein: CASSYQGRTAEAFF

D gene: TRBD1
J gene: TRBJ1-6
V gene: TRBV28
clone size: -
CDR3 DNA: TGTGCCAGCAGCTTTCAGGGATACAGGGGTGATTCACCCCTCCACTTT
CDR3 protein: CASSFQGYRGDSPLHF

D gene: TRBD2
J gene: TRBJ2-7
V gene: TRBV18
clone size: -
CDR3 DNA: TGTGCCAGCTCATCGACTAGCGGGAGTATCCACGAGCAGTACTTC
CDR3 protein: CASSSTSGSIHEQYF

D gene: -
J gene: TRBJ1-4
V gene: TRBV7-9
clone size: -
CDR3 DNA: TGTGCCAGCAGCCGAGCGGAAGAAAAACTGTTTTTT
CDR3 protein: CASSRAEEKLFF

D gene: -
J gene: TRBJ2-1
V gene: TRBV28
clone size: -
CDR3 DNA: TGTGCCAGCAGTTTAAGAGGGAAGGAGTTCTTC
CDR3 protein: CASSLRGKEFF

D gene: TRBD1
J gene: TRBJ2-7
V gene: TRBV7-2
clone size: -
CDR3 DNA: TGTGCCAGCAGCCCCGAACCGGGACAGGGCTTCTACGAGCAGTACTTC
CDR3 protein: CASSPEPGQGFYEQYF

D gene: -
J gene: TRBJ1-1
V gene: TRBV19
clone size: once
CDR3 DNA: TGTGCCAGTAGTATGGAGTCCATGGCGGCCACTGAAGCTTTCTTT
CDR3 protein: CASSMESMAATEAFF

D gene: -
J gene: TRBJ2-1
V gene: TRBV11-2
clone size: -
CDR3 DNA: TGTGCCAGCAGCCCGCTGACGGGGAATGAGCAGTTCTTC
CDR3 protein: CASSPLTGNEQFF

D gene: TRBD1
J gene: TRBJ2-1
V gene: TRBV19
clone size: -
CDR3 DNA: TGTGCCAGTAGTATAGATCAACCGGCAGGGGGATACAATGAGCAGTTCTTC
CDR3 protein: CASSIDQPAGGYNEQFF

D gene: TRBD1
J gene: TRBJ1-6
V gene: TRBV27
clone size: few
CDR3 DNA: TGTGCCAGCAGCACCCCAGGGGGTTATAATTCACCCCTCCACTTT
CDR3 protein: CASSTPGGYNSPLHF

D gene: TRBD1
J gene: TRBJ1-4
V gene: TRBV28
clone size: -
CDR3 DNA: TGTGCCAGCAGTTTAGACAGGGTTTTGGAAAAACTGTTTTTT
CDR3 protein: CASSLDRVLEKLFF

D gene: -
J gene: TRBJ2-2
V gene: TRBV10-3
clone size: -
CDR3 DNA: TGTGCCAGTCGAGACTCACGGGGTGGGGACACCGGGGAGCTGTTTTTT
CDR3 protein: CASRDSRGGDTGELFF

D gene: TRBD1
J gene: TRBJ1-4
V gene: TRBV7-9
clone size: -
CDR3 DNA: TGTGCCAGCAGCCGGACAGGGGGTTTTCGTATAACTAATGAAAAACTGTTTTTT
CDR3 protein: CASSRTGGFRITNEKLFF

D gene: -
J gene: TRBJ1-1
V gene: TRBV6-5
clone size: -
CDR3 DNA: TGTGCCAGCATCGAGCTCAGGGAATCTGAAGCTTTCTTT
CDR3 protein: CASIELRESEAFF

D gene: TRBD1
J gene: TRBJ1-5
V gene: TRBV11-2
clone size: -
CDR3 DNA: TGTGCCAGCAGCTTGATGGACAGGGGGGATCAGCCCCAGCATTTT
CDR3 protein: CASSLMDRGDQPQHF

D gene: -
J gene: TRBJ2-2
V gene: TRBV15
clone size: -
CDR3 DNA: TGTGCCACCAGCAGAGAAAGGGCAGCCGGGGACACCGGGGAGCTGTTTTTT
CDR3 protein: CATSRERAAGDTGELFF

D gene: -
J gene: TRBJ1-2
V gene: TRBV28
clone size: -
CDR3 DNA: TGTGCCAGCAGTTTAGGTAGGGGGAACGGCTACACCTTC
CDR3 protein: CASSLGRGNGYTF

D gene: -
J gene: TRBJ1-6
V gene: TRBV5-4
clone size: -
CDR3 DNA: TGTGCCAGCAGCTTGGAATCCGGGGACTCCTATAATTCACCCCTCCACTTT
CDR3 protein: CASSLESGDSYNSPLHF

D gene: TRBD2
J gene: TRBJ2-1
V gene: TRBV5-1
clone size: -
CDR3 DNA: TGCGCCAGCAGCTTGTCCGCGGGGACTAGCGGCAATGAGCAGTTCTTC
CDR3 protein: CASSLSAGTSGNEQFF

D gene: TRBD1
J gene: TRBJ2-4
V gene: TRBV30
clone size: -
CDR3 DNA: TGTGCCTGGAGTGAGGACAGGGTTGGCACCATAGCCAAAAACATTCAGTACTTC
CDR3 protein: CAWSEDRVGTIAKNIQYF

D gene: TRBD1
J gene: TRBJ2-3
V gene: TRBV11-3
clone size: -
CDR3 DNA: TGTGCCAGCAGACTAGGACAGGGCGCAGATACGCAGTATTTT
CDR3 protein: CASRLGQGADTQYF

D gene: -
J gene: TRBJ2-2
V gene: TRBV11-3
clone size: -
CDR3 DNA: TGTGCCAGCAGCTTAGAAGCCTTCACCGGGGAGCTGTTTTTT
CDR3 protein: CASSLEAFTGELFF

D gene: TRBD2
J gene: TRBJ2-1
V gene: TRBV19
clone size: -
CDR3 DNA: TGTGCCAGTAGTGTGACCGGGACTAGCGGGAGTCGGCATGAGCAGTTCTTC
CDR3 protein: CASSVTGTSGSRHEQFF

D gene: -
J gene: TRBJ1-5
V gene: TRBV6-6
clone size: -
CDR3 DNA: TGTGCCAGCAGTGCAGGGCCCGGAAGCAATCAGCCCCAGCATTTT
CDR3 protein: CASSAGPGSNQPQHF

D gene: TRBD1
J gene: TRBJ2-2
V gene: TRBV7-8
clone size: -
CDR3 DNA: TGTGCCAGCAGCTTAGCGCCGCGACAGGGGCACACCGGGGAGCTGTTTTTT
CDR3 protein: CASSLAPRQGHTGELFF